Presented here are 22 T cell receptor beta chains from one specimen sequenced in a study of T cell responses to AZD1222 COVID-19 vaccine. Sequencing used immunoSEQ multiplex PCR; TCRdb keeps in-frame clones, though not all of them. The sample has just over 150,000 clones; more than 85% are singletons. The sequences come from peripheral blood, collected 28 days after the second AZD1222 dose. These receptors were taken from an adult who received the AZD1222 COVID-19 vaccine.

The gene calls are TRBV7-2 and TRBJ1-2, with 9 bases identical to TRBD1. Germline V gene data show CDR1 as SGHTA and CDR2 as FQGNSA. This CDR3 has 18 residues. The V gene end was trimmed by 1 base and the J gene end by 2 bases; junction bases not matched to a gene: 11. The CDR3 nucleotides are TGTGCCAGCAGCTTAGGGCGGCCGGGACAGGGAGGGAACTATGGCTACACCTTC. This gives the protein CASSLGRPGQGGNYGYTF.

The chain uses TRBV25-1 and TRBJ2-7; no definite D call. The CDR3 spans 10 residues. CDR1 and CDR2 (germline): MGHDK, SYGVNS. The V gene lost 6 bases and the J gene lost 6 bases, with 6 bases spanning the gap. The CDR3 spells CASSQAEQYF. CDR3 in DNA: TGTGCCAGCAGCCAAGCCGAGCAGTACTTC.

The J gene is TRBJ2-2, the V gene TRBV2, with no clear D. Germline CDR1 reads SNHLY; CDR2 reads FYNNEI. There are 13 residues in the CDR3. Trimming removed 7 bases from V and 2 bases from J, with 8 bases in between. The CDR3 sequence: CASNTANTGELFF. DNA of the CDR3: TGTGCCAGCAACACAGCTAACACCGGGGAGCTGTTTTTT.

This sequence joins TRBV13 and TRBJ1-1; D unresolved. V shed 7 bases and J shed 1 base, with 10 bases lying between them. The germline gives CDR1 PRHDT, CDR2 FYEKMQ (reference sequence). The CDR3 is made up of 13 amino acids. For the CDR3, the DNA is TGTGCCAGCACAAAACAAACGAACACTGAAGCTTTCTTT. Amino acid sequence: CASTKQTNTEAFF.

The chain recombines TRBV28 with TRBJ1-5; D gene unclear. The CDR3 is 11 amino acids. The germline V gene encodes CDR1 MDHEN and CDR2 SYDVKM. V dropped 3 bases and J dropped 6 bases, with 3 bases sitting between them. The CDR3, as DNA: TGTGCCAGCAGTTTCGGTCAGCCCCAGCATTTT. This gives the protein CASSFGQPQHF. Full variable domain (rest looked up from reference TRBV28 and TRBJ1-5): DVKVTQSSRYLVKRTGEKVFLECVQDMDHENMFWYRQDPGLGLRLIYFSYDVKMKEKGDIPEGYSVSREKKERFSLILESASTNQTSMYLCASSFGQPQHFGDGTRLSIL.

The chain has TRBV6-1 and TRBJ1-5; possible D gene TRBD1, 6 bases. Germline V gene data show CDR1 as MNHNS and CDR2 as SASEGT. Trimming took off 3 bases at V and 6 bases at J, with 15 bases between the two ends. This CDR3 is 15 amino acids long. The CDR3 protein is CASSDPGVSVQPQHF. CDR3 sequence (DNA): TGTGCCAGCAGTGACCCAGGGGTGTCAGTTCAGCCCCAGCATTTT.

The gene calls are TRBV3-1 (or the pseudogene TRBV3-2) and TRBJ2-7; D ambiguous. Trimming stripped 0 bases from V and 1 base from J, with 10 bases between. This CDR3 is 15 amino acids long. The germline CDR1 and CDR2 sequences are LGHDT and YNNKEL (reference sequence). The CDR3 coding sequence is TGTGCCAGCAGCCAAGAATGGGCACCTTCCTACGAGCAGTACTTC. It yields the protein CASSQEWAPSYEQYF.

This clone has only a few counts. This chain uses TRBV10-2 with TRBJ1-5; possibly TRBD1 for D (5 bases). The germline V gene has CDR1 WSHSY and CDR2 SAAADI. With 6 bases removed from V and 7 bases from J, the gap between germline ends came to 13 bases. The CDR3 is 13 residues long. The CDR3 DNA is TGCGCCAGCAGACCAGGGTTGCGACAGCCCCAGCATTTT. Translation gives CASRPGLRQPQHF.

This clone occurred a few times. The chain joins TRBV7-2 to TRBJ2-2; D is unresolved. CDR3 length: 17 residues. The germline V gene has CDR1 SGHTA and CDR2 FQGNSA. V lost 2 bases, J lost 5 bases, and 18 bases lay in between. This chain's CDR3 is CASSLFTQLAGTGELFF. In DNA form, the CDR3 reads TGTGCCAGCAGCTTATTTACACAGCTCGCCGGAACCGGGGAGCTGTTTTTT.

This clone has just one count. The rearrangement joins TRBV3-1 (or the pseudogene TRBV3-2) to TRBJ2-3; the D gene could be TRBD1 or TRBD2 (5 bases each). This CDR3 is built from 16 residues. Trimming cost V 4 bases and J 2 bases, with 16 bases left between them. Germline values: CDR1 LGHDT, CDR2 YNNKEL (reference sequence). For the CDR3, the DNA is TGTGCCAGCAGCCCCCTTGATGGGGGACCCACAGATACGCAGTATTTT. Translation: CASSPLDGGPTDTQYF.

This rearrangement joins TRBV15 to TRBJ1-1; no definite D call. This CDR3 is 15 amino acids long. Germline V CDR1 and CDR2: LNHNV, YYDKDF (reference sequence). Trimming took off 0 bases at V and 0 bases at J, with 8 bases between the two ends. The CDR3 DNA sequence: TGTGCCACCAGCAGAGATCGTCTAATGAACACTGAAGCTTTCTTT. It specifies CATSRDRLMNTEAFF.

The chain carries TRBV27 and TRBJ2-7; TRBD1 aligns across 9 bases. V gave up 5 bases and J gave up 4 bases; unmatched junction bases: 9. The CDR3 runs to 15 residues. The V gene's germline CDR1 is MNHEY and CDR2 SMNVEV (reference sequence). CDR3 region: CASSPGTGKGYEQYF. The CDR3 nucleotides read TGTGCCAGCAGTCCCGGGACAGGGAAAGGGTACGAGCAGTACTTC.

In its sample, this clone was seen once. The chain joins TRBV7-2 to TRBJ1-2; D ambiguous. Germline lookup yields CDR1 SGHTA and CDR2 FQGNSA. The CDR3 is 14 amino acids. Trimming cost V 4 bases and J 8 bases, with 17 bases left between them. CDR3: CASSSAKITRGYTF. CDR3 bases: TGTGCCAGCAGCTCGGCAAAAATAACGAGGGGCTACACCTTC.

The V gene is TRBV5-6, the J gene TRBJ1-4; 7 bases map to TRBD1. The CDR3 is 15 residues long. The V and J ends lost 2 bases and 7 bases, in that order; junction bases with no gene match: 8. CDR1 is SGHDT and CDR2 is YYEEEE in the germline V gene. The CDR3 coding sequence is TGTGCCAGCAGCTTCGTTTACAGGGGTGCTGAAAAACTGTTTTTT. Its translation: CASSFVYRGAEKLFF.

The chain links TRBV5-4 to TRBJ2-3; TRBD2 is a possible D gene (6 bases). Trimming stripped 3 bases from V and 2 bases from J, with 13 bases between. CDR1 and CDR2 from the germline V gene are SGHNT and YYREEE (reference sequence). There are 15 residues in the CDR3. CDR3: CASSSELRDTDTQYF. The CDR3 region has the DNA TGTGCCAGCAGCTCGGAACTGCGGGACACAGATACGCAGTATTTT. The whole variable domain, filled in from reference TRBV5-4 and TRBJ2-3, reads ETGVTQSPTHLIKTRGQQVTLRCSSQSGHNTVSWYQQALGQGPQFIFQYYREEENGRGNFPPRFSGLQFPNYSSELNVNALELDDSALYLCASSSELRDTDTQYFGPGTRLTVL.

The chain couples TRBV28 to TRBJ2-5; D is possibly TRBD2 (7 bases). Looked up from germline, CDR1 is MDHEN and CDR2 is SYDVKM. The V gene lost 3 bases and the J gene lost 5 bases, with 13 bases spanning the gap. This CDR3 is built from 14 residues. CDR3 nucleotide sequence: TGTGCCAGCAGTTTTCCGGGGGGCTGGGAGACCCAGTACTTC. Its translation is CASSFPGGWETQYF.

This chain connects TRBV23-1 to TRBJ1-3; maybe TRBD1 (5 bases). TRBV23-1 is noted as an ORF with a role that remains uncertain. The CDR3 covers 15 residues. Deletions cut 8 bases from V and 0 bases from J, with 14 bases between. DNA for the CDR3: TGCGCCAGCTCGGGGACGGTTGCCTCTGGAAACACCATATATTTT. Translated, it gives CASSGTVASGNTIYF.

The chain recombines TRBV6-5 with TRBJ2-3; 9 nucleotides match TRBD2. CDR1 MNHEY and CDR2 SVGAGI come from the germline V gene. Trimming cost V 6 bases and J 5 bases; bases outside gene matches: 9. The CDR3 is 15 residues long. The CDR3 here is CASSSSSGKQDTQYF. As DNA, the CDR3 is TGTGCCAGCAGCAGCTCTAGCGGGAAGCAAGATACGCAGTATTTT.

This chain uses TRBV2 with TRBJ2-3; the D gene is possibly TRBD1 (6 bases). The germline CDR1 and CDR2 sequences are SNHLY and FYNNEI. CDR3 length: 14 residues. V was pared by 4 bases and J by 3 bases, with 11 bases between. The CDR3 protein is CASSGQVKTDTQYF. DNA for the CDR3: TGTGCCAGCAGTGGACAGGTTAAGACAGATACGCAGTATTTT.

The rearrangement uses TRBV7-3 and TRBJ2-7; TRBD1 matches 8 bases. V was pared by 1 base and J by 5 bases, with 7 bases of the junction left unmatched. The CDR3 has 15 amino acids. The germline V gene encodes CDR1 SGHTA and CDR2 FQGTGA. CDR3 in DNA: TGTGCCAGCAGCTTAAGCCCAGGGGGCGGCCACGAGCAGTACTTC. It specifies CASSLSPGGGHEQYF.

The table lists this clone with a count of one. V gene TRBV5-6 combines with J gene TRBJ1-1; weak D call: TRBD1 (5 bases). V lost 4 bases and J 8 bases, leaving 12 bases between the germline ends. The CDR3 consists of 12 residues. Germline V gene data show CDR1 as SGHDT and CDR2 as YYEEEE. The CDR3, as DNA: TGTGCCAGCAGCGACGGGACCGAGGAAGCTTTCTTT. It is translated as CASSDGTEEAFF.

The rearrangement joins TRBV5-6 to TRBJ2-7, with 7 bases aligning to TRBD1. Germline loops: CDR1 SGHDT, CDR2 YYEEEE. This CDR3 has 14 amino acids. With 3 bases clipped from V and 4 bases from J, the junction kept 7 bases outside the gene matches. CDR3 DNA: TGTGCCAGCAGCTACCGGGACAGCCGATACGAGCAGTACTTC. The encoded protein is CASSYRDSRYEQYF.